Below, 30 T cell receptor beta chains from the same sample are listed, as sequenced in a study of blood T cells in healthy people across ages. Through a sample-barcoded 5' primer and a J-beta primer mix, a second PCR was run for roughly 6 to 12 cycles. TCRdb reanalysed the 5' RACE reads using MiXCR and keeps one entry per CDR3 protein. This sample has hundreds of thousands of distinct CDR3 sequences, with roughly 56% found just once. Sequencing was done on a sample of blood. The receptors shown here come from a man in his forties in good health.

This clonotype was counted between two and nine times. V usage is TRBV5-1 and J usage is TRBJ2-2, with TRBD1 matching 10 bases. CDR1 and CDR2 from the germline V gene are SGHRS and YFSETQ. The CDR3 consists of 15 residues. The V segment lost 4 bases and the J segment 6 bases; nucleotides outside the gene matches: 6. CDR3 sequence reads: CASSRGQGTAGELFF. The CDR3 region has the DNA TGCGCCAGCAGCAGGGGACAGGGGACCGCCGGGGAGCTGTTTTTT.

J is TRBJ1-2 and V is TRBV27; D unclear. Trimming cost V 6 bases and J 3 bases, with 14 bases left between them. The CDR3 spans 14 residues. Germline V gene lookup returns CDR1 MNHEY and CDR2 SMNVEV (reference sequence). The CDR3 DNA sequence: TGTGCCAGCAGCCTCAACTGGCAGGACTATGGCTACACCTTC. Translation: CASSLNWQDYGYTF.

The genes are TRBV5-1 and TRBJ2-1; D gene ambiguous. Germline-derived CDR1 and CDR2 are SGHRS and YFSETQ. V dropped 7 bases and J dropped 6 bases, with 17 bases sitting between them. This CDR3 region has 14 residues. CDR3 bases: TGCGCCAGCCTCGGTCCCGGCGGCTCCAATGAGCAGTTCTTC. It codes for CASLGPGGSNEQFF.

The CDR3 region is CASSYEPISSGPLSTDTQYF. The CDR3, as DNA: TGTGCCAGCAGTTACGAGCCTATCTCTAGCGGACCCCTTAGCACAGATACGCAGTATTTT. The chain has TRBV6-2 or TRBV6-3 and TRBJ2-3; 7 bases are a match to TRBD2. J was trimmed by 0 bases and V by 2 bases; bases with no gene match: 17. The CDR3 totals 20 residues. Germline values: CDR1 MNHEY, CDR2 SVGEGT.

This chain uses TRBV24-1 with TRBJ2-1, with 8 bases identical to TRBD1. Per germline, CDR1 KGHDR and CDR2 SFDVKD. The CDR3 covers 18 residues. V shed 3 bases, J shed 0 bases, and the junction held 9 bases outside the gene matches. The DNA for the CDR3 is TGTGCCACCAGTGATCCCTTGGGACAGGCCAGCTCCTACAATGAGCAGTTCTTC. It translates to CATSDPLGQASSYNEQFF.

V and J are TRBV7-2 and TRBJ1-2, with a tentative D call TRBD1 (5 bases). The CDR3 is 18 residues long. Germline values: CDR1 SGHTA, CDR2 FQGNSA. Trimming cost V 0 bases and J 4 bases, with 21 bases left between them. CDR3 sequence (DNA): TGTGCCAGCAGCTTAGCTGGGGGTGGGAGAACGGGAAGCTATGGCTACACCTTC. Its translation is CASSLAGGGRTGSYGYTF.

The chain recombines TRBV29-1 with TRBJ2-1, with D unclear. The CDR3 covers 12 residues. Germline V gene data show CDR1 as SQVTM and CDR2 as ANQGSEA. V lost 7 bases and J lost 4, with 11 bases in between. Here the CDR3 reads CSGVIQYNEQFF. CDR3 nucleotide sequence: TGCAGCGGGGTAATTCAGTACAATGAGCAGTTCTTC.

This clonotype was detected only a few times. The chain combines TRBV20-1 with TRBJ2-5; D remains ambiguous. Deletions cut 0 bases from V and 5 bases from J, with 7 bases between. The germline gives CDR1 DFQATT, CDR2 SNEGSKA (reference sequence). The CDR3 has 12 amino acids. CDR3 sequence reads: CSARDQRETQYF. The CDR3, as DNA: TGCAGTGCTAGAGATCAGAGGGAGACCCAGTACTTC.

The genes are TRBV7-9 and TRBJ1-2; tentative D call: TRBD1 (5 bases). This CDR3 is 14 amino acids long. CDR1 and CDR2 from the germline V gene are SEHNR and FQNEAQ (reference sequence). The germline V and J ends were trimmed by 6 bases and 4 bases, with 15 bases remaining between them. The CDR3 loop is CASRREGNGYGYTF. For the CDR3, the DNA is TGTGCCAGCAGGAGGGAGGGGAACGGCTATGGCTACACCTTC.

CDR3 in amino acids: CASSTGQMGSGRDGYTF. The CDR3 DNA sequence: TGTGCCAGCAGTACCGGACAGATGGGGTCGGGTCGTGATGGCTACACCTTC. The chain carries TRBV6-2 or TRBV6-3 and TRBJ1-2, with D tentatively TRBD1 (6 bases). The ends were cut back, 5 bases at V and 6 bases at J, with 25 bases in the middle. Germline-derived CDR1 and CDR2 are MNHEY and SVGEGT. This CDR3 has 17 amino acids.

V usage is TRBV2 and J usage is TRBJ1-5, with 7 bases matching TRBD1. V dropped 7 bases and J dropped 6; count of bases not matched to a gene: 6. In germline, CDR1 is SNHLY, CDR2 FYNNEI. There are 13 residues in the CDR3. The CDR3 reads CASTEGALQPQHF. CDR3 bases: TGTGCCAGCACGGAGGGGGCTCTTCAGCCCCAGCATTTT.

This chain joins TRBV7-8 and TRBJ1-6, with D unresolved. Germline CDR1 reads SGHVS; CDR2 reads FQNEAQ. The CDR3 covers 17 residues. V gave up 1 base and J gave up 9 bases, with 19 bases separating them. CDR3 amino acids: CASSLGTWAPATSPLHF. CDR3 bases: TGTGCCAGCAGCTTAGGGACTTGGGCACCGGCGACTTCACCCCTCCACTTT.

The rearrangement joins TRBV29-1 to TRBJ2-5, with 12 bases lining up with TRBD2. The CDR3 consists of 15 residues. The J segment lost 1 base and the V segment lost 8 bases, leaving 8 bases of the junction unmatched. Per germline, CDR1 SQVTM and CDR2 ANQGSEA. The CDR3 sequence: CSTRTSGNPQETQYF. As DNA, the CDR3 is TGCAGCACCCGGACTAGCGGGAACCCCCAAGAGACCCAGTACTTC.

The chain couples TRBV6-5 to TRBJ2-1; the match to TRBD2 covers 13 bases. Unmatched junction bases numbered 7, after V lost 2 bases and J lost 0 bases. CDR1 MNHEY and CDR2 SVGAGI come from the germline V gene. The CDR3 covers 19 residues. In DNA form, the CDR3 reads TGTGCCAGCAGTTACAAAGGGACTAGCGGGACCAGCTCCTACAATGAGCAGTTCTTC. Its translation is CASSYKGTSGTSSYNEQFF.

This chain joins TRBV6-2 or TRBV6-3 and TRBJ2-7, with D perhaps assigned TRBD1 or TRBD2 (5 bases each). Looked up from germline, CDR1 is MNHEY and CDR2 is SVGEGT. This CDR3 contains 15 residues. Trimming removed 5 bases at V and 4 bases at J, with 18 bases between. Written as DNA, the CDR3 is TGTGCCAGCAGTCCCCGGGGCACAAGGAAATACGAGCAGTACTTC. Amino acid sequence: CASSPRGTRKYEQYF.

The rearrangement uses TRBV6-2 or TRBV6-3 and TRBJ2-7, with 10 bases matching TRBD2. The V gene end was trimmed by 2 bases and the J gene end by 2 bases; junction bases not matched to a gene: 9. CDR1 is MNHEY and CDR2 is SVGEGT in the germline V gene. The CDR3 has 17 amino acids. The CDR3 spells CASSYPSSGGPAYEQYF. CDR3 DNA: TGTGCCAGCAGTTACCCGTCTAGCGGGGGACCAGCCTACGAGCAGTACTTC.

The chain is built from TRBV7-2 and TRBJ1-2; a possible D gene is TRBD1 (6 bases). The CDR3 loop spans 15 amino acids. V gave up 5 bases and J gave up 2 bases, with 15 bases separating them. From germline, CDR1 is SGHTA and CDR2 FQGNSA. The CDR3: CASSAQGGGNYGYTF. The CDR3 DNA reads as TGTGCCAGCAGCGCACAGGGCGGAGGAAACTATGGCTACACCTTC.

V and J are TRBV7-9 and TRBJ2-3; 7 positions agree with TRBD2. Losses at the gene ends were 5 bases for V and 5 bases for J; bases not matched to a gene: 10. CDR1 and CDR2 from the germline V gene are SEHNR and FQNEAQ (reference sequence). The CDR3 covers 15 residues. CDR3 bases: TGTGCCAGCAGCCTACGACTAGCTAACGTAGATACGCAGTATTTT. Translated, it gives CASSLRLANVDTQYF.

This clonotype turned up a few times. The chain is built from TRBV27 and TRBJ2-3, with 9 bases that match TRBD1. V was pared by 5 bases and J by 6 bases, with 9 bases of the junction left unmatched. This CDR3 is 15 amino acids long. In germline, CDR1 is MNHEY, CDR2 SMNVEV (reference sequence). The CDR3 nucleotides read TGTGCCAGCAGTCCTTCGACAGGGGGTTTTGATACGCAGTATTTT. It specifies CASSPSTGGFDTQYF.

This rearrangement joins TRBV10-3 to TRBJ1-4; D is undetermined. V shed 0 bases and J shed 5 bases, with 10 bases lying between them. The length of the CDR3 is 15 residues. CDR1 and CDR2 (germline): ENHRY, SYGVKD. CDR3 sequence reads: CAISESSSLNEKLFF. CDR3 in DNA: TGTGCCATCAGTGAGTCGAGCTCCTTGAATGAAAAACTGTTTTTT.

The rearrangement links TRBV29-1 to TRBJ2-5; 9 bases fit TRBD2. The CDR3 runs to 15 residues. Unmatched junction bases numbered 9, after V lost 6 bases and J lost 1 base. Per the germline V gene, CDR1 is SQVTM and CDR2 is ANQGSEA. CDR3 in amino acids: CSVIGSGGTQETQYF. The CDR3 DNA reads as TGCAGCGTGATTGGTAGCGGGGGAACCCAAGAGACCCAGTACTTC.

The V gene is TRBV9, the J gene TRBJ1-6; 9 positions match TRBD1. The CDR3 extends over 19 amino acids. The V gene's germline CDR1 is SGDLS and CDR2 YYNGEE. J gave up 0 bases and V 0 bases, and 7 bases lay outside the gene matches. CDR3 region: CASSVATGGDRSYNSPLHF. The CDR3 nucleotides are TGTGCCAGCAGCGTAGCGACAGGGGGAGACCGCTCCTATAATTCACCCCTCCACTTT.

The rearrangement uses TRBV4-3 and TRBJ1-1; D might be TRBD1 (6 bases). The V and J ends lost 0 bases and 11 bases respectively, with 13 bases between them. CDR1 LGHNA and CDR2 YSLEER come from the germline V gene. This CDR3 contains 13 residues. CDR3 sequence: CASSQDRGYGAFF. Written as DNA, the CDR3 is TGCGCCAGCAGCCAAGACAGGGGATATGGGGCTTTCTTT.

Only a few counts were recorded for this clonotype. The chain has TRBV12-3 or TRBV12-4 and TRBJ1-1; 7 bases align to TRBD1. The CDR3 covers 15 residues. With 6 bases clipped from V and 5 bases from J, the junction kept 12 bases outside the gene matches. This CDR3 reads CASRSPRQGETEAFF. CDR3 DNA sequence: TGTGCCAGCAGATCACCCCGACAGGGCGAGACTGAAGCTTTCTTT.

The chain uses TRBV7-2 and TRBJ2-1, with TRBD2 matching 10 bases. The CDR3 spans 13 residues. The germline gives CDR1 SGHTA, CDR2 FQGNSA. Trimming at V came to 5 bases and at J to 13 bases, leaving 8 bases not matched to a gene. CDR3 sequence: CASSRGLAENQFF. The CDR3 DNA sequence: TGTGCCAGCAGCCGCGGACTAGCGGAGAATCAGTTCTTC. Full variable domain (outside the CDR3, taken from reference TRBV7-2 and TRBJ2-1): GAGVSQSPSNKVTEKGKDVELRCDPISGHTALYWYRQSLGQGLEFLIYFQGNSAPDKSGLPSDRFSAERTGGSVSTLTIQRTQQEDSAVYLCASSRGLAENQFFGPGTRLTVL.

This sequence joins TRBV29-1 and TRBJ1-2; TRBD1 might be the D (6 bases). This CDR3 comprises 14 residues. V lost 3 bases, J lost 8 bases, and 19 bases lay in between. From germline, CDR1 is SQVTM and CDR2 ANQGSEA. The CDR3 DNA follows: TGCAGCGTTGAGGGGGGCAGGGCAGTCGGAGGCTACACCTTC. Encoded protein: CSVEGGRAVGGYTF.

This clonotype has more than one count but fewer than ten. J is TRBJ1-5 and V is TRBV6-5; tentatively, D is TRBD1 (5 bases). The CDR3 totals 12 residues. CDR1 is MNHEY, CDR2 SVGAGI, per germline. V gave up 9 bases and J gave up 2 bases, with 8 bases separating them. This CDR3 reads CASGGGNQPQHF. CDR3 sequence (DNA): TGTGCCAGTGGAGGGGGCAATCAGCCCCAGCATTTT.

This chain links TRBV12-3 or TRBV12-4 with TRBJ1-4; 7 nucleotides match TRBD1. The CDR3 has 16 amino acids. V lost 5 bases, J lost 7 bases, and 13 bases stayed unmatched. For the CDR3, the DNA is TGTGCCAGCAGTAGGACCGGCAGGGGGGCTCGTGAAAAACTGTTTTTT. It translates to CASSRTGRGAREKLFF.

This rearrangement joins TRBV20-1 to TRBJ2-1; D gene unclear. V was clipped by 0 bases and J by 4 bases, with 13 bases between them. The CDR3 is 15 amino acids. CDR1 is DFQATT, CDR2 SNEGSKA, per germline (reference sequence). This CDR3 is CSARESGLAYNEQFF. Here the CDR3 DNA reads TGCAGTGCTAGAGAGTCCGGCCTGGCGTACAATGAGCAGTTCTTC.

This rearrangement joins TRBV29-1 to TRBJ1-2, with D tentatively TRBD1 (6 bases). V lost 6 bases to trimming and J lost 4 bases, with 21 bases between them. CDR1 is SQVTM and CDR2 is ANQGSEA in the germline V gene. The CDR3 length is 15 residues. CDR3 amino acids: CSVQDGQLSAYGYTF. CDR3 coding DNA: TGCAGCGTCCAAGATGGACAGCTCAGCGCCTATGGCTACACCTTC.